Reported below is one T cell receptor beta chain. What it binds is unknown. The CDR3 goes on 3 residues after the read ends, and that part is filled in from the germline J gene. The sample originates from a study of T cells in women clearing cervical HPV infection. Study overall: Case blood drawn at lesion detection; control blood after infection cleared. HLA type could not be excluded as a confounder.

Study-wide results and caveats: CIN3+ cases had significantly higher TCR repertoire richness than controls, but evenness did not differ. TRBV6-7 relative abundance averaged around 0.11% in cases and more than 0.15% in controls.

Clones were sequenced by immunoSEQ multiplex PCR, and TCRdb holds only the in-frame ones, with some missing. With fewer than 40,000 clones in the sample, the ten largest clones hold under 8%. The CDR3 loop spans 13 amino acids. The V end was cut by 5 bases, the J end by 7 bases, with 14 bases between. Germline V gives CDR1 SNHLY, CDR2 FYNNEI. This chain connects TRBV2 to TRBJ2-5, with D unclear. The sequence came from a woman aged 18-69 years with a cervical HPV16 infection that either progressed to CIN3+ or cleared (not recorded which). The sequenced material came from blood buffy coat. The CDR3 DNA, read in part, is TGTGCCAGCAGTTCCAGTTCGCCGGGGACC. This gives the protein CASSSSSPGT. The entire CDR3 protein reads CASSSSSPGTQYF.